The clone carrying this T cell receptor (beta chain) occurred a few times. The data are from a study of blood T cells in healthy people across ages. Together with a sample-barcoded 5' primer, a J-beta primer mix was included in a second PCR lasting roughly 6 to 12 cycles. TCRdb reanalysed the 5' RACE reads using MiXCR and keeps one entry per CDR3 protein. The sample contains 1.5 million to 2 million distinct CDR3 sequences, under 30% of which appear only once. Germline values: CDR1 SGHNT, CDR2 YENEEA. V dropped 5 bases and J dropped 9; count of bases not matched to a gene: 10. The length of the CDR3 is 15 residues.

The V and J genes are TRBV11-3 and TRBJ2-1; 10 bases are shared with TRBD2. The clonotype comes from a woman aged 25 to 39 in good health. Sequencing input: blood. The chain's CDR3 is CASSTLAGAQFEQFF. The CDR3, as DNA: TGTGCCAGCAGCACCCTAGCGGGGGCTCAGTTTGAGCAGTTCTTC.